One sample yielded the 20 T cell receptor beta chains listed below, sequenced in a study of OX40 agonist ivuxolimab in advanced cancers. Here immunoSEQ multiplex PCR was the method, and the copy in TCRdb shows in-frame clones only, minus some. The sample lists about 50,000 clones, about 93% occurring once. This specimen consisted of CD4+ or CD8+ T cells sorted from blood, obtained in a trial of the OX40 agonist ivuxolimab. Source of these receptors: an adult with an advanced solid tumor such as melanoma, head and neck, liver or kidney cancer.

A remark on this clone: The DNA is omitted, as the CDR3 cannot be located on it reliably, and the CDR3 follows TCRdb's listing. J is TRBJ1-2 and V is TRBV7-2. CDR1 is SGHTA, CDR2 FQGNSA, per germline. The CDR3 region is 15 residues in length, termini included. The CDR3 loop reads CASSPFGPGDYGYTF.

This clone was seen once. This chain connects TRBV9 to TRBJ2-7; no clear D. V lost 0 bases and J 3 bases, leaving 4 bases between the germline ends. Germline V gene data show CDR1 as SGDLS and CDR2 as YYNGEE. The CDR3 has 12 amino acids. The CDR3 loop reads CASSVGDYEQYF. CDR3 DNA sequence: TGTGCCAGCAGCGTAGGGGACTACGAGCAGTACTTC. The full variable domain, in which reference TRBV9 and TRBJ2-7 provide the parts outside the CDR3, is DSGVTQTPKHLITATGQRVTLRCSPRSGDLSVYWYQQSLDQGLQFLIQYYNGEERAKGNILERFSAQQFPDLHSELNLSSLELGDSALYFCASSVGDYEQYFGPGTRLTVT.

This sequence joins TRBV6-5 and TRBJ1-2; the match to TRBD1 covers 10 bases. The length of the CDR3 is 13 residues. V was clipped by 0 bases and J by 9 bases; unmatched bases: 1. The germline V gene has CDR1 MNHEY and CDR2 SVGAGI. The CDR3 nucleotides are TGTGCCAGCAGTTACTCGACAGGGGGCCGCTACACCTTC. Translated: CASSYSTGGRYTF.

This chain links TRBV9 with TRBJ2-7, with 7 bases that match TRBD2. The CDR3 loop spans 14 amino acids. V lost 3 bases and J lost 8; bases outside the gene matches: 11. CDR1 is SGDLS and CDR2 is YYNGEE in the germline V gene. Here the CDR3 DNA reads TGTGCCAGCAGCGGGAGCGGGAATGGAGTCAAGCAGTACTTC. It encodes CASSGSGNGVKQYF. The variable domain in full, with the rest retrieved from reference TRBV9 and TRBJ2-7, is DSGVTQTPKHLITATGQRVTLRCSPRSGDLSVYWYQQSLDQGLQFLIQYYNGEERAKGNILERFSAQQFPDLHSELNLSSLELGDSALYFCASSGSGNGVKQYFGPGTRLTVT.

This chain uses TRBV19 with TRBJ1-5; D possibly corresponds to TRBD1 (6 bases). V was clipped by 5 bases and J by 5 bases, with 10 bases between them. Germline lookup yields CDR1 LNHDA and CDR2 SQIVND (reference sequence). CDR3 size: 13 residues. Here the CDR3 reads CASSSDSYQPQHF. The CDR3 DNA reads as TGTGCCAGTAGTTCGGACAGTTATCAGCCCCAGCATTTT.

The J gene is TRBJ2-1, the V gene TRBV13; D is uncertain. Trimming pared 0 bases from V and 4 bases from J, leaving 7 bases between. The CDR3 is 14 amino acids. From germline, CDR1 is PRHDT and CDR2 FYEKMQ (reference sequence). CDR3 bases: TGTGCCAGCAGCTTAGGCGTCGAGTACAATGAGCAGTTCTTC. Translated: CASSLGVEYNEQFF.

The chain couples TRBV29-1 to TRBJ2-7; 12 positions agree with TRBD2. With 6 bases clipped from V and 5 bases from J, the junction kept 8 bases outside the gene matches. CDR3 length equals 14 residues. Per the germline V gene, CDR1 is SQVTM and CDR2 is ANQGSEA. The CDR3 sequence is CSVASSGRAHEQYF. CDR3 nucleotides: TGCAGCGTCGCCTCTAGCGGGAGGGCCCACGAGCAGTACTTC.

This clone was observed a handful of times. The V call is TRBV19, the J call TRBJ2-7; 7 bases fit TRBD1. With V trimmed by 4 bases and J by 0 bases, 12 bases remained unmatched. This CDR3 is built from 17 residues. Germline V lookup: CDR1 LNHDA, CDR2 SQIVND (reference sequence). CDR3 nucleotides: TGTGCCAGTAGTAAGGGGGCGCAGCGGATGGACTCCTACGAGCAGTACTTC. This translates into CASSKGAQRMDSYEQYF.

The chain couples TRBV28 to TRBJ1-5; 8 nucleotides agree with TRBD1. Trimming at V came to 7 bases and at J to 7 bases, leaving 6 bases not matched to a gene. The CDR3 has 13 amino acids. Germline V gives CDR1 MDHEN, CDR2 SYDVKM. The CDR3 sequence: CASTTGGRQPQHF. In nucleotides, the CDR3 is TGTGCCAGCACTACAGGGGGTAGGCAGCCCCAGCATTTT.

The J gene is TRBJ1-3, the V gene TRBV4-3, with D maybe TRBD1 (5 bases). This CDR3 region has 18 residues. Germline CDR1 reads LGHNA; CDR2 reads YSLEER. V was pared by 0 bases and J by 0 bases, with 15 bases between. The CDR3 region is CASSQDHLWGDSGNTIYF. CDR3 DNA: TGCGCCAGCAGCCAAGACCACCTGTGGGGGGACTCTGGAAACACCATATATTTT.

The rearrangement links TRBV27 to TRBJ2-1; D call uncertain. The V gene's germline CDR1 is MNHEY and CDR2 SMNVEV (reference sequence). V was shortened by 8 bases and J by 9 bases, with 11 bases between the two germline ends. This CDR3 contains 11 residues. As DNA, the CDR3 is TGTGCCAGCGGCATTGGGGTTGAGCAGTTCTTC. This translates into CASGIGVEQFF.

The chain links TRBV9 to TRBJ2-1; 8 bases match TRBD1. With 4 bases clipped from V and 4 bases from J, the junction kept 4 bases outside the gene matches. CDR1 and CDR2 (germline): SGDLS, YYNGEE. The CDR3 totals 14 residues. CDR3: CASSSRTGYNEQFF. The CDR3 bases are TGTGCCAGCAGCTCTCGGACAGGGTACAATGAGCAGTTCTTC.

As regards this clone: One end of the junction is discordant with germline, which a read error may explain. The chain uses TRBV19 and TRBJ2-2; 7 nucleotides align to TRBD1. The CDR3 length is 14 residues. CDR1 LNHDA and CDR2 SQIVND come from the germline V gene (reference sequence). DNA for the CDR3: TGTGCCAGTAGTTGGGGACAGAACACCGGGCAGCTGTTTTTT. Translating it yields CASSWGQNTGQLFF.

The J gene is TRBJ2-1, the V gene TRBV9; TRBD2 matches at 7 bases. The CDR3 extends over 15 amino acids. The germline CDR1 and CDR2 sequences are SGDLS and YYNGEE. V trimming: 0 bases; J trimming: 7 bases; junction bases outside the gene matches: 7. CDR3 in DNA: TGTGCCAGCAGCGTAGAGGGAGGGAGCAGAAATGAGCAGTTCTTC. Protein product: CASSVEGGSRNEQFF.

The V gene is TRBV28, the J gene TRBJ1-3; D is unresolved. The CDR3 has 17 residues. V gave up 1 base and J gave up 0 bases, with 13 bases separating them. The germline CDR1 and CDR2 sequences are MDHEN and SYDVKM. CDR3 bases: TGTGCCAGCAGTTTATTGCCCCCAGGAAGCTCTGGAAACACCATATATTTT. It specifies CASSLLPPGSSGNTIYF.

For the CDR3, the DNA is TGCGCCAGCAGCGAACAGGGCCACGGTGGCCAGTACTTC. Translation: CASSEQGHGGQYF. This chain connects TRBV5-1 to TRBJ2-5; D may be TRBD1 (6 bases). Per the germline V gene, CDR1 is SGHRS and CDR2 is YFSETQ. Trimming removed 4 bases at V and 10 bases at J, with 17 bases between. This CDR3 has 13 amino acids.

The rearrangement joins TRBV28 to TRBJ2-1; no firm D call. Germline CDR1 reads MDHEN; CDR2 reads SYDVKM. This CDR3 has 15 amino acids. Trimming removed 5 bases at V and 6 bases at J, with 17 bases between. CDR3 protein: CASSLPPGYSNEQFF. The CDR3 region has the DNA TGTGCCAGCAGTCTCCCGCCCGGGTATAGCAATGAGCAGTTCTTC.

The chain uses TRBV9 and TRBJ2-6; D remains unclear. The CDR3 is 18 residues long. The V end lost 0 bases, the J end lost 5 bases, and 18 bases lay between the germline ends. CDR1 SGDLS and CDR2 YYNGEE come from the germline V gene. The CDR3 region is CASSVGGSRTGWANVLTF. The CDR3 DNA reads TGTGCCAGCAGCGTAGGTGGCTCCCGCACCGGTTGGGCCAACGTCCTGACTTTC.

The chain links TRBV7-8 to TRBJ2-7; TRBD2 agrees at 9 bases. V shed 4 bases and J 2 bases; nucleotides not matched to a gene: 6. The CDR3 has 15 residues. CDR1 is SGHVS, CDR2 FQNEAQ, per germline. The CDR3 DNA reads as TGTGCCAGCAGCTCCCCGCGGGAGGGGGCCTACGAGCAGTACTTC. It translates to CASSSPREGAYEQYF. Looking up the rest from reference TRBV7-8 and TRBJ2-7 gives the full variable domain: GAGVSQSPRYKVAKRGQDVALRCDPISGHVSLFWYQQALGQGPEFLTYFQNEAQLDKSGLPSDRFFAERPEGSVSTLKIQRTQQEDSAVYLCASSSPREGAYEQYFGPGTRLTVT.

In DNA form, the CDR3 reads TGTGCCAGCAGCGCGGGAGGTCTCACGGGGGAAAAACTGTTTTTT. It yields the protein CASSAGGLTGEKLFF. The V and J genes are TRBV9 and TRBJ1-4, with no clear D. V shed 3 bases and J shed 8 bases, with 17 bases lying between them. This CDR3 spans 15 amino acids. Germline V gene lookup returns CDR1 SGDLS and CDR2 YYNGEE. Variable domain in full (rest from reference TRBV9 and TRBJ1-4): DSGVTQTPKHLITATGQRVTLRCSPRSGDLSVYWYQQSLDQGLQFLIQYYNGEERAKGNILERFSAQQFPDLHSELNLSSLELGDSALYFCASSAGGLTGEKLFFGSGTQLSVL.